The clone carrying this T cell receptor (beta chain) showed up many times. Its cognate antigen is unknown. Primers used in a second PCR of about 7 to 12 cycles were a sample-barcoded 5' primer and a J-beta primer mix. TCRdb fed the 5' RACE reads into MiXCR, producing one record per CDR3 protein. Of approximately 940,000 distinct CDR3 sequences listed, about 44% were seen once; the top ten hold about an eighth. Germline V gene lookup returns CDR1 SGHTA and CDR2 FQGTGA. The CDR3 covers 12 residues. V gave up 7 bases and J gave up 5 bases, with 10 bases separating them. The data were taken from a study of blood T cells in healthy people across ages. The study's findings and limits: Higher diversity and more naive CD4+ cells were features of long-lived donors, compared to aged donors.

This clonotype was obtained from a man aged 30 to 45 in good health. Sequences were obtained from blood. J is TRBJ2-3 and V is TRBV7-3, with D tentatively TRBD1 (5 bases). As DNA, the CDR3 is TGTGCCAGCACCCCCCAGGGAGATACGCAGTATTTT. Amino acid sequence: CASTPQGDTQYF.